This T cell receptor (beta chain) appears in the sequencing data of a study of cytomegalovirus exposure and HLA in healthy donors. PCR employed 60 Vbeta and 13 Jbeta primers. How the authors handled the data: Per a later analysis, the number of unique TCR beta chains was some 80 million, of which around 9.9 million were shared. The assay was immunoSEQ multiplex PCR, and TCRdb's table has in-frame clones only and misses some. V and J calls and clone size follow that table, whereas D and trimming were derived from the DNA. The top ten hold approximately 2.4% of the sample, which has about 190,000 clones, more than 75% seen once. Points from the study as a whole: Reports indicate that TCR beta sequences accurately predicted the HLA-A and HLA-B alleles of most subjects. Later analysis reportedly placed an Asian-associated ancestry cluster below the roughly 670-donor mean in N-insertions.

Donors consisted of healthy bone marrow donors. As for this clone: The antigen is not known.

The CDR3 sequence is 14 residues long. CDR1 and CDR2 (germline): SEHNR, FQNEAQ (reference sequence). V shed 6 bases, J shed 4 bases, and the junction held 2 bases outside the gene matches. The sample was PBMCs. The TCR comes from a woman in her fifties or sixties in good health and CMV-seropositive. This sequence joins TRBV7-9 and TRBJ2-1; 11 bases match TRBD2. The chain's CDR3 is CASSSGGAYNEQFF. In DNA, the CDR3 is TGTGCCAGCAGTAGCGGGGGGGCTTACAATGAGCAGTTCTTC.